The rows below give T cell receptor beta chains drawn from one sample of a study of shared clonotypes between healthy human individuals. Clones were sequenced by immunoSEQ multiplex PCR, and TCRdb holds only the in-frame ones, with some missing. The data hold 1.5 million to 2.5 million clones, with about 95% observed a single time. Sequenced: naive CD8+ T cells sorted from blood. The receptors derive from a man between 18 and 35 years old in good health. Each CDR3 is given with its conserved first and last residue. A D gene is named only where the DNA matches it firmly. Only some rows state a clone size, as once, few, many or a class for expanded clones.

J	D	length	size	V	CDR3	DNA
TRBJ2-7	TRBD1	14	once	TRBV9	CASSATGGGNEQYF	TGTGCCAGCAGCGCGACAGGGGGCGGGAACGAGCAGTACTTC
TRBJ2-7	.	16	.	TRBV4-1	CASSQAAGTPSYEQYF	TGCGCCAGCAGCCAAGCCGCCGGGACTCCCTCCTACGAGCAGTACTTC
TRBJ2-3	.	15	.	TRBV14	CASSLVHGFTDTQYF	TGTGCCAGCAGCCTAGTGCACGGTTTCACAGATACGCAGTATTTT
TRBJ1-1	.	16	.	TRBV4-1	CASSQDPGGALQPGFF	TGCGCCAGCAGCCAAGATCCTGGCGGGGCTCTTCAACCAGGTTTCTTT
TRBJ2-1	TRBD2	15	.	TRBV4-2	CASSQVAGGYNEQFF	TGTGCCAGCAGCCAAGTTGCGGGGGGGTACAATGAGCAGTTCTTC
TRBJ2-7	.	12	.	TRBV5-6	CASSSPSEEQYF	TGTGCCAGCAGCTCACCGTCGGAAGAGCAGTACTTC
TRBJ1-4	TRBD1	15	.	TRBV4-1	CASSQAGTGGEKLFF	TGCGCCAGCAGCCAAGCTGGGACAGGGGGGGAAAAACTGTTTTTT
TRBJ1-6	.	13	.	TRBV7-9	CASSLPGVEPLHF	TGTGCCAGCAGCTTACCAGGGGTTGAACCCCTCCACTTT
TRBJ2-1	TRBD2	15	.	TRBV7-6	CASSLLAGGPNEQFF	TGTGCCAGCAGCTTACTAGCGGGAGGGCCCAATGAGCAGTTCTTC
TRBJ2-3	.	14	.	TRBV28	CASSPFEGTDTQYF	TGTGCCAGCAGTCCCTTTGAGGGCACAGATACGCAGTATTTT
TRBJ1-5	.	14	once	TRBV6-1	CASGAGISNQPQHF	TGTGCCAGTGGGGCAGGGATTAGCAATCAGCCCCAGCATTTT
TRBJ2-3	.	15	.	TRBV29-1	CSVDQSGARTDTQYF	TGCAGCGTTGATCAGTCGGGGGCCCGCACAGATACGCAGTATTTT
TRBJ1-2	.	13	.	TRBV6-5	CASRKFRGYGYTF	TGTGCCAGCCGAAAATTCAGGGGCTATGGCTACACCTTC
TRBJ2-5	TRBD2	15	.	TRBV27	CASSQFLAGRETQYF	TGTGCCAGCAGCCAATTCCTAGCGGGACGGGAGACCCAGTACTTC
TRBJ2-7	.	15	.	TRBV2	CASSHGGQVSYEQYF	TGTGCCAGCAGTCATGGAGGGCAGGTCTCCTACGAGCAGTACTTC
TRBJ2-7	.	11	.	TRBV6-1	CASRGGPREYF	TGTGCCAGCCGCGGTGGCCCGCGGGAGTACTTC
TRBJ2-1	TRBD2	14	.	TRBV12-5	CASVGGRAVDEQFF	TGTGCTAGTGTCGGGGGGAGGGCCGTTGATGAGCAGTTCTTC
TRBJ1-1	.	14	.	TRBV18	CASSPSGMNTEAFF	TGTGCCAGCTCACCGTCGGGCATGAACACTGAAGCTTTCTTT
TRBJ2-3	.	15	.	TRBV11-2	CASSSSGDGTDTQYF	TGTGCCAGCAGCTCGTCGGGGGACGGCACAGATACGCAGTATTTT
TRBJ1-2	.	14	.	TRBV2	CASSGEQPNYGYTF	TGTGCCAGCAGTGGGGAACAGCCTAACTATGGCTACACCTTC
TRBJ2-1	.	12	.	TRBV28	CASSLRINEQFF	TGTGCCAGCAGTCTTAGAATCAATGAGCAGTTCTTC
TRBJ1-1	.	15	.	TRBV19	CASSIELTPYTEAFF	TGTGCCAGTAGTATAGAGCTAACCCCGTACACTGAAGCTTTCTTT
TRBJ1-1	.	13	.	TRBV6-1	CASRGKANTEAFF	TGTGCCAGCAGGGGGAAGGCGAACACTGAAGCTTTCTTT
TRBJ1-2	.	13	.	TRBV14	CASSQGGIPLPSF	TGTGCCAGCAGCCAAGGAGGAATTCCACTTCCTTCCTTC
TRBJ1-2	TRBD1	16	.	TRBV28	CASSSRQGNYNYGYTF	TGTGCCAGCAGTTCGCGACAGGGGAATTATAACTATGGCTACACCTTC
TRBJ2-3	TRBD2	15	.	TRBV11-2	CASSPDSGRSDTQYF	TGTGCCAGCAGCCCTGACAGCGGGAGGTCAGATACGCAGTATTTT